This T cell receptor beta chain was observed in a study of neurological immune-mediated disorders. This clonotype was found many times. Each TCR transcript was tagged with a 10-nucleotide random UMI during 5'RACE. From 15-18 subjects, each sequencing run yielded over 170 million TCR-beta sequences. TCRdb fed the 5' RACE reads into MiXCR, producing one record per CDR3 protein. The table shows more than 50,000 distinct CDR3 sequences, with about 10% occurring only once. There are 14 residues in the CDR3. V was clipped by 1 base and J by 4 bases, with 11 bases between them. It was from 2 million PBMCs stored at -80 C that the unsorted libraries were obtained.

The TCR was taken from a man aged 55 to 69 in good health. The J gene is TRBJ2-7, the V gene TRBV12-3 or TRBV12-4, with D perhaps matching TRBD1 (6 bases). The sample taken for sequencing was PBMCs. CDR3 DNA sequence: TGTGCCAGCAGTTTAGAACAGGGAAGGTACGAGCAGTACTTC. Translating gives CASSLEQGRYEQYF.